This passage covers 5 T cell receptor beta chains from one sample sequenced in a study of cytomegalovirus exposure and HLA in healthy donors (dated by TCRdb to about 2017). Libraries were made using the immunoSEQ multiplex PCR assay. For the multiplex PCR, a mixture combining 60 forward primers for TCR Vbeta segments and 13 reverse primers for TCR Jbeta segments was used. Held by TCRdb, this immuneACCESS table contains in-frame sequences only and omits some clones. Under half of the omission traces to an unresolved V gene where checked; the cause of the rest is unknown. The sample table lists 150,000 to 200,000 clones, approximately 70% of them with a count of one. The ten most abundant clones make up 2.5% of the sample. The sequencing input was PBMCs. The receptors shown here come from a human donor in good health.

V and J are TRBV4-2 and TRBJ2-5; TRBD1 aligns across 9 bases. The DNA matches TRBJ2-7 better at its end, which makes the J call doubtful. The CDR3 covers 14 residues. Germline values: CDR1 LGHNA, CDR2 YNFKEQ. For the CDR3, the DNA is TGTGCCAGCAGCCCAAGACAGGGGGCCTACGAGCAGTACTTC. Translating it yields CASSPRQGAYEQYF.

This chain links TRBV30 with TRBJ2-7, with D possibly matching TRBD2 (5 bases). The CDR3 is made up of 12 amino acids. Deletions cut 1 base from V and 7 bases from J, with 11 bases between. Per the germline V gene, CDR1 is GTSNPN and CDR2 is SVGIG (reference sequence). CDR3 nucleotides: TGTGCCTGGAGTGCGGGGAGCGGAGAGCAGTACTTC. Its protein product is CAWSAGSGEQYF. Full variable domain (outside the CDR3, taken from reference TRBV30 and TRBJ2-7): SQTIHQWPATLVQPVGSPLSLECTVEGTSNPNLYWYRQAAGRGLQLLFYSVGIGQISSEVPQNLSASRPQDRQFILSSKKLLLSDSGFYLCAWSAGSGEQYFGPGTRLTVT.

The rearrangement joins TRBV25-1 to TRBJ2-1; D is ambiguous. Germline CDR1 and CDR2: MGHDK and SYGVNS. This CDR3 has 14 amino acids. Trimming removed 3 bases at V and 4 bases at J, with 10 bases between. CDR3 in DNA: TGTGCCAGCAGTGACCTCGCTAGATACAATGAGCAGTTCTTC. Protein sequence: CASSDLARYNEQFF.

This rearrangement joins TRBV28 to TRBJ2-1; D is possibly TRBD1 (5 bases). CDR3 length: 14 amino acids. Germline lookup yields CDR1 MDHEN and CDR2 SYDVKM. Trimming stripped 7 bases from V and 2 bases from J, with 12 bases between. The CDR3 reads CASTLTATYNEQFF. The CDR3 nucleotides read TGTGCCAGCACCCTGACAGCGACCTACAATGAGCAGTTCTTC.

The rearrangement links TRBV5-5 to TRBJ2-5; tentative D call: TRBD2 (7 bases). The CDR3 runs 15 residues. CDR1 and CDR2 (germline): SGHKS, YYEKEE (reference sequence). V lost 3 bases and J 5 bases, leaving 17 bases between the germline ends. CDR3 region: CASSSPGGRVETQYF. CDR3 in DNA: TGTGCCAGCAGCTCCCCCGGGGGGCGAGTCGAGACCCAGTACTTC.